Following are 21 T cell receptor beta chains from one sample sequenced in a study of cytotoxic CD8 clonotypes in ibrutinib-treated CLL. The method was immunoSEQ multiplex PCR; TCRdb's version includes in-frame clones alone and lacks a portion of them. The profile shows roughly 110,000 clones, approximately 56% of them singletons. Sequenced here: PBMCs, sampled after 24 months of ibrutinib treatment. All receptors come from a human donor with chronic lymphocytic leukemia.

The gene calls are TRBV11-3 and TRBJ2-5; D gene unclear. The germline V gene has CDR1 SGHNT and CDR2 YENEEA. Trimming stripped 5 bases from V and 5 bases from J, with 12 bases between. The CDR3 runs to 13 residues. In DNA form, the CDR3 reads TGTGCCAGCAGCGAGAATCGAGCCGAGACCCAGTACTTC. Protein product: CASSENRAETQYF.

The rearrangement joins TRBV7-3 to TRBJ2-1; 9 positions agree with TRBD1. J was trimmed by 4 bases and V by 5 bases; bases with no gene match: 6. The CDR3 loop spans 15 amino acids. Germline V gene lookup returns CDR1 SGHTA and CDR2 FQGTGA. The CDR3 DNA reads TGTGCCAGCAGCGCTGGGGGGACAGGGTACAATGAGCAGTTCTTC. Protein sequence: CASSAGGTGYNEQFF.

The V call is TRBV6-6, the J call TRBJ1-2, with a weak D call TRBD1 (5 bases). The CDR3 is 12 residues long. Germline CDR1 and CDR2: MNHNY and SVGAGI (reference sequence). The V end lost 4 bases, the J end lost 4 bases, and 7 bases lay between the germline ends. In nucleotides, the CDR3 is TGTGCCAGCAGTTCAGGGAGCTATGGCTACACCTTC. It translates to CASSSGSYGYTF.

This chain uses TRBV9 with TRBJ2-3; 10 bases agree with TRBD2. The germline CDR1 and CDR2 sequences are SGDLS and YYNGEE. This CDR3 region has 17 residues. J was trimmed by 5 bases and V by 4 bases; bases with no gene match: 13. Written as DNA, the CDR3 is TGTGCCAGCAGCACCCGGGGGGCTAGCGGGGGACAAGATACGCAGTATTTT. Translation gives CASSTRGASGGQDTQYF.

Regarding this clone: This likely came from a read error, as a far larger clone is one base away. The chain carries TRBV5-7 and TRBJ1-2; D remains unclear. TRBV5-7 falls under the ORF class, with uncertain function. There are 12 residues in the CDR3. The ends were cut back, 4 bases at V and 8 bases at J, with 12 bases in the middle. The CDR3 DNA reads TGTGCCAGCAGCCAAGATTCAGAAGGCTACACCTTC. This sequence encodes CASSQDSEGYTF.

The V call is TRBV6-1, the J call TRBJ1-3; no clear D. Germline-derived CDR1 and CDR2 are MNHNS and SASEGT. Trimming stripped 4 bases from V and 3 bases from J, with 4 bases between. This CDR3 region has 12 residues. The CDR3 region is CASSGYGNTIYF. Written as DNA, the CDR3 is TGTGCCAGCAGTGGCTATGGAAACACCATATATTTT.

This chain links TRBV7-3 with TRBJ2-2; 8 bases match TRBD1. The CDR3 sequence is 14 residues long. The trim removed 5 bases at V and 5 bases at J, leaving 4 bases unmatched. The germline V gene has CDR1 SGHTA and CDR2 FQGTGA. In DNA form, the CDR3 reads TGTGCCAGCAGCCGACAGGGGATAACCGGGGAGCTGTTTTTT. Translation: CASSRQGITGELFF.

CDR3 in DNA: TGTGCCAGCAGGGAGGGGGACGAGCAGTACTTC. This gives the protein CASREGDEQYF. The chain combines TRBV27 with TRBJ2-7, with D perhaps matching TRBD1 or TRBD2 (6 bases each). Germline V gene data show CDR1 as MNHEY and CDR2 as SMNVEV (reference sequence). CDR3 length equals 11 residues. With 6 bases removed from V and 5 bases from J, the gap between germline ends came to 8 bases.

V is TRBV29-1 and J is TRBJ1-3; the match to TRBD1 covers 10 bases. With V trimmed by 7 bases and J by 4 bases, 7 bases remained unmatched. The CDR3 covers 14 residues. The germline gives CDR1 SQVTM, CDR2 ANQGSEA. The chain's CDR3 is CSAQGQGEGNTIYF. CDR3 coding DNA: TGCAGCGCCCAAGGACAGGGGGAAGGAAACACCATATATTTT.

The CDR3 region has the DNA TGTGCCAGCACCGTCCAGAACACTGAAGCTTTCTTT. It is translated as CASTVQNTEAFF. The chain combines TRBV2 with TRBJ1-1; D unclear. The V gene's germline CDR1 is SNHLY and CDR2 FYNNEI. V was shortened by 7 bases and J by 1 base, with 7 bases between the two germline ends. The CDR3 loop spans 12 amino acids.

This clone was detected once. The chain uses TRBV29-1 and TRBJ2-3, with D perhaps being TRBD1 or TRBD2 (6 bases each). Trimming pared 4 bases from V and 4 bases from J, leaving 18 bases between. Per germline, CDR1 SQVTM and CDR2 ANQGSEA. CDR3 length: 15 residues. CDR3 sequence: CSVGTGGGKADTQYF. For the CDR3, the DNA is TGCAGCGTTGGAACTGGGGGCGGGAAGGCAGATACGCAGTATTTT.

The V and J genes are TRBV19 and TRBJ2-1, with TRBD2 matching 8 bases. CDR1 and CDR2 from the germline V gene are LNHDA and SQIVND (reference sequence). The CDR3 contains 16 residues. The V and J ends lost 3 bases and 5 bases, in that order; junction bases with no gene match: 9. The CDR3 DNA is TGTGCCAGTAGTATCGGGGTCGGCGGGGGGAACAATGAGCAGTTCTTC. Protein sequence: CASSIGVGGGNNEQFF.

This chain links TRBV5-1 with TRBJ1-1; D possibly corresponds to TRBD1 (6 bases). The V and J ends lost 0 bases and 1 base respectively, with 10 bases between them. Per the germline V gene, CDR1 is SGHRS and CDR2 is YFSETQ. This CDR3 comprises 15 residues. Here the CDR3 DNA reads TGCGCCAGCAGCTTGGACGGGGGCTCGAACACTGAAGCTTTCTTT. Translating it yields CASSLDGGSNTEAFF.

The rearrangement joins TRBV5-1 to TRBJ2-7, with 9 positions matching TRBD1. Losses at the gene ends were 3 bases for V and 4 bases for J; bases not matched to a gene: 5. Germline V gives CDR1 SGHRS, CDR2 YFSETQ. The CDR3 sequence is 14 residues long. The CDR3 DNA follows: TGCGCCAGCAGCTGGGGGGACAGGGCGTACGAGCAGTACTTC. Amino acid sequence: CASSWGDRAYEQYF. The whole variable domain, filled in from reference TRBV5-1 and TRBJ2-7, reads KAGVTQTPRYLIKTRGQQVTLSCSPISGHRSVSWYQQTPGQGLQFLFEYFSETQRNKGNFPGRFSGRQFSNSRSEMNVSTLELGDSALYLCASSWGDRAYEQYFGPGTRLTVT.

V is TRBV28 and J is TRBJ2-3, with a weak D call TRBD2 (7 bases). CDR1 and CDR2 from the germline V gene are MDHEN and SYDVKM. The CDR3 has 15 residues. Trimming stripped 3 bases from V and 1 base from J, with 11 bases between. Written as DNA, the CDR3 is TGTGCCAGCAGTTTTCGCGGGGGCCGCACAGATACGCAGTATTTT. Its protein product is CASSFRGGRTDTQYF.

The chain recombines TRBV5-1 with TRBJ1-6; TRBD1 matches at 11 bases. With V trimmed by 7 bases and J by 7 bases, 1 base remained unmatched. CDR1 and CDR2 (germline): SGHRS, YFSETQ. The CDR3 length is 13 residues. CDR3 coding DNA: TGCGCCAGCGGGACAGGGGGGAATTCACCCCTCCACTTT. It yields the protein CASGTGGNSPLHF. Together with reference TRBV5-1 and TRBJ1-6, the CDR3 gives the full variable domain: KAGVTQTPRYLIKTRGQQVTLSCSPISGHRSVSWYQQTPGQGLQFLFEYFSETQRNKGNFPGRFSGRQFSNSRSEMNVSTLELGDSALYLCASGTGGNSPLHFGNGTRLTVT.

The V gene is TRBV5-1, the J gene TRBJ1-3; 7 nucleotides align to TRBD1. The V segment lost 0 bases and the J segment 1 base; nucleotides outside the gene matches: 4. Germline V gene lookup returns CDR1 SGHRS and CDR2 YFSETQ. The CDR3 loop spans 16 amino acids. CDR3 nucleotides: TGCGCCAGCAGCTTGGACGGGACAGTTTCTGGAAACACCATATATTTT. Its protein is CASSLDGTVSGNTIYF.

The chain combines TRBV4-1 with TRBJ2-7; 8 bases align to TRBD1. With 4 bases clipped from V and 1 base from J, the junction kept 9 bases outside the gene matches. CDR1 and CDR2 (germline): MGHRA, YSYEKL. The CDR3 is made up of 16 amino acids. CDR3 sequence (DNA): TGCGCCAGCAGCCGAGACGGACAGGGCCTATCCTACGAGCAGTACTTC. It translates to CASSRDGQGLSYEQYF.

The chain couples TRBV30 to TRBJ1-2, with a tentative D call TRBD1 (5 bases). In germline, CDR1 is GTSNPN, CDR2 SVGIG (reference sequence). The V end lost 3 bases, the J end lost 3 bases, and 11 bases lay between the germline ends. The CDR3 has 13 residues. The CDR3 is CAWRSQDYYGYTF. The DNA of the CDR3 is TGTGCCTGGAGATCACAGGATTACTATGGCTACACCTTC.

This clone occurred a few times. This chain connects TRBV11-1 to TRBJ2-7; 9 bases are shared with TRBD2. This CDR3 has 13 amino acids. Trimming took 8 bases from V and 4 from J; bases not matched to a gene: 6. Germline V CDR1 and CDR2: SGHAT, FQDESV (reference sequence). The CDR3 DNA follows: TGTGCCAGCGGTCGAGCGGGGGGTTACGAGCAGTACTTC. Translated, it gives CASGRAGGYEQYF.

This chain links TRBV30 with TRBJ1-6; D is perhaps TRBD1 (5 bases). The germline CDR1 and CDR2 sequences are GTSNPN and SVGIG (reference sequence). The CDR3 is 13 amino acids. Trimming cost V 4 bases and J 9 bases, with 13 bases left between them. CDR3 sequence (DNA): TGTGCCTGGACAGGGTTTCAGGGTTCACCCCTCCACTTT. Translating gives CAWTGFQGSPLHF.